Below are 9 T cell receptor beta chains sequenced from a single sample in a study of OX40 agonist ivuxolimab in advanced cancers. Data came from immunoSEQ multiplex PCR; TCRdb stores just in-frame clones and leaves some out. The sample carries about 46,000 clones, approximately 85% recorded once. The sample was CD4+ or CD8+ T cells sorted from blood, taken in a trial of the OX40 agonist ivuxolimab. The source of these receptors is an adult with an advanced solid tumor such as melanoma, head and neck, liver or kidney cancer.

V usage is TRBV5-1 and J usage is TRBJ1-5, with TRBD1 matching 7 bases. The CDR3 is 15 amino acids. The trim removed 4 bases at V and 3 bases at J, leaving 7 bases unmatched. CDR1 is SGHRS and CDR2 is YFSETQ in the germline V gene. CDR3 amino acids: CASSPGDSLNQPQHF. CDR3 in DNA: TGCGCCAGCAGCCCGGGGGACAGCCTCAATCAGCCCCAGCATTTT.

The chain joins TRBV28 to TRBJ2-3, with D perhaps TRBD1 (5 bases). Trimming cost V 7 bases and J 5 bases, with 16 bases left between them. The CDR3 extends over 14 amino acids. Germline V gene lookup returns CDR1 MDHEN and CDR2 SYDVKM. The CDR3 DNA sequence: TGTGCCAGCACGTATCCAGGACAATTAGATACGCAGTATTTT. It translates to CASTYPGQLDTQYF. The full variable domain, rest sourced from reference TRBV28 and TRBJ2-3, is DVKVTQSSRYLVKRTGEKVFLECVQDMDHENMFWYRQDPGLGLRLIYFSYDVKMKEKGDIPEGYSVSREKKERFSLILESASTNQTSMYLCASTYPGQLDTQYFGPGTRLTVL.

This rearrangement joins TRBV5-1 to TRBJ2-5; 7 positions match TRBD2. The CDR3 loop spans 14 amino acids. Trimming took 4 bases from V and 2 from J; bases not matched to a gene: 5. CDR1 SGHRS and CDR2 YFSETQ come from the germline V gene. The CDR3 coding sequence is TGCGCCAGCAGCGGGGGGGACTATCAAGAGACCCAGTACTTC. It codes for CASSGGDYQETQYF.

The gene calls are TRBV7-6 and TRBJ1-1; D possibly corresponds to TRBD1 (5 bases). Between the trimmed V and J ends, which lost 4 bases and 0 bases, there was a span of 15 bases. Germline loops: CDR1 SGHVS, CDR2 FNYEAQ. This CDR3 is built from 16 residues. The CDR3 reads CASSSSGVSMNTEAFF. CDR3 coding DNA: TGTGCCAGCAGCTCCTCGGGGGTGTCCATGAACACTGAAGCTTTCTTT.

V usage is TRBV5-1 and J usage is TRBJ1-3; no firm D call. The germline V gene encodes CDR1 SGHRS and CDR2 YFSETQ. The V end was cut by 2 bases, the J end by 0 bases, with 12 bases between. This CDR3 contains 16 residues. In DNA, the CDR3 is TGCGCCAGCAGCTTTGGTGGGGTGAGCTCTGGAAACACCATATATTTT. Encoded protein: CASSFGGVSSGNTIYF.

V and J are TRBV20-1 and TRBJ2-7; D is possibly TRBD1 or TRBD2 (5 bases each). V lost 3 bases to trimming and J lost 6 bases, with 9 bases between them. The CDR3 consists of 11 residues. Per the germline V gene, CDR1 is DFQATT and CDR2 is SNEGSKA (reference sequence). CDR3 residues: CSASPGSEQYF. CDR3 bases: TGCAGTGCTAGTCCAGGGAGCGAGCAGTACTTC.

This clone was observed a few times. The V gene is TRBV6-1, the J gene TRBJ1-1; tentative D call: TRBD1 (6 bases). Between the trimmed V and J ends, which lost 6 bases and 0 bases, there was a span of 8 bases. This CDR3 is built from 13 residues. CDR1 is MNHNS, CDR2 SASEGT, per germline. CDR3 bases: TGTGCCAGCAGCTGGACAGTGAACACTGAAGCTTTCTTT. Translated, it gives CASSWTVNTEAFF.

In this sample, this clone turned up once. The V gene is TRBV6-5, the J gene TRBJ2-3; 7 bases match TRBD2. This CDR3 is 16 amino acids long. V trimming: 4 bases; J trimming: 0 bases; junction bases outside the gene matches: 7. Germline V gives CDR1 MNHEY, CDR2 SVGAGI. This CDR3 reads CASSLTAGVSTDTQYF. The CDR3 DNA is TGTGCCAGCAGTTTAACCGCGGGAGTTAGCACAGATACGCAGTATTTT.

The V call is TRBV30, the J call TRBJ2-7; D not resolved. The V end was cut by 3 bases, the J end by 2 bases, with 11 bases between. The CDR3 has 13 residues. The germline gives CDR1 GTSNPN, CDR2 SVGIG (reference sequence). Here the CDR3 reads CAWSEDTTYEQYF. The DNA of the CDR3 is TGTGCCTGGAGCGAAGACACAACCTACGAGCAGTACTTC.